The clone carrying this TCR beta chain occurred many times. What it binds is not known. CDR3 regions were amplified by Arm-PCR using iRepertoire HTBI primers to build TCR beta libraries. TCRdb ran MiXCR on the multiplex PCR reads and lists one entry per CDR3 protein. The data contain 550,000 or so distinct CDR3 sequences, 12% of them seen just once; the ten biggest clones take up about 8.3%. These data are taken from a study of regulatory T cells in long-lasting Graves disease. Notes on the study in general: Persistent cases favored TRBV28, TRBJ1-2 and TRBJ2-5.

CDR3 length: 15 amino acids. The ends were cut back, 4 bases at V and 2 bases at J, with 12 bases in the middle. CDR1 is ENHRY, CDR2 SYGVKD, per germline. Time point specified: newly diagnosed GD, antithyroid drugs for less than 3 months. From PBMCs, RNA was extracted and then used to make the TCR library. These records were also assigned to another study, of T cells in Graves' hyperthyroidism and ophthalmopathy.

This sequence joins TRBV10-3 and TRBJ2-1; weak D call: TRBD2 (5 bases). This sequence originates from a woman in her 30s with Graves disease. The sample was peripheral blood mononuclear cells (PBMCs), taken at new diagnosis, from a patient treated with antithyroid drugs. For the CDR3, the DNA is TGTGCCATCAGTGTGAGAGGGAGCCCCTACAATGAGCAGTTCTTC. It specifies CAISVRGSPYNEQFF.